The present entry profiles one T cell receptor beta chain with its context. Its antigen is not identified. Primers used in a second PCR of roughly 7 to 12 cycles were a sample-barcoded 5' primer and a J-beta primer mix. Each single sample gave us at least 2.5 million CDR3-containing paired-end reads. TCRdb processed the 5' RACE reads anew with MiXCR; each CDR3 protein has one entry. Here the sample spans about 840,000 distinct CDR3 sequences, under 35% being singletons. This CDR3 spans 12 amino acids. V was cut by 2 bases and J by 12 bases, with 13 bases left in between. Isolated per sample were at least 7 million PBMCs. These data originate in a study of blood T cells in healthy people across ages. Regarding the study as a whole: The fall in TCR beta diversity per million T cells was roughly linear with age.

This same sample was also part of a study on T cells of mothers and their children. As that report states: Across the analysis, no persistent microchimeric T cell clones were detected.

The material sequenced was blood. This sequence was found in a middle-aged woman in good health. The chain is built from TRBV12-3 or TRBV12-4 and TRBJ1-2; D is unclear. CDR3 DNA: TGTGCCAGCAGTTTAATGGGCAGAACTCACACCTTC. Translating it yields CASSLMGRTHTF.